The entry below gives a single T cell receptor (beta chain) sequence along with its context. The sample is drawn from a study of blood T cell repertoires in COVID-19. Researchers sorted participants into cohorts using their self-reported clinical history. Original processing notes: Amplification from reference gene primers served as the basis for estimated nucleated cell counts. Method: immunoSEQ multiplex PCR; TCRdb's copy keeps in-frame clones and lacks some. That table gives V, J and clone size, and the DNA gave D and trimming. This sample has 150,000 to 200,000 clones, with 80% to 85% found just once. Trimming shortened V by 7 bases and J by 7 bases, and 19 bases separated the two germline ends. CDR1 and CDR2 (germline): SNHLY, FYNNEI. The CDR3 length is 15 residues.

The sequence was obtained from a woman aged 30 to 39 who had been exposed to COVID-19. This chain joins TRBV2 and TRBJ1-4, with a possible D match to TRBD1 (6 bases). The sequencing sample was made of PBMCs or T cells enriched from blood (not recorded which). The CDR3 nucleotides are TGTGCCAGCAATACGGGCGTCAGGGGTACTGAAAAACTGTTTTTT. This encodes CASNTGVRGTEKLFF.